The 8 T cell receptor beta chains listed next were all sequenced from one sample in a study of T-cell reconstitution after alpha-beta-depleted transplantation in children. Preparation of the TCRbeta library used unique molecular identifiers. Via MiXCR, TCRdb re-called the PCR reads, giving one row per CDR3 protein. The table has about 410,000 distinct CDR3 sequences, about 20% seen once. Specimen: PBMCs from the stem cell graft donor, collected from the stem cell graft. The receptor set was obtained from a human donor who donated a stem cell graft to a child with acute myeloid leukemia.

This clonotype has ten or more counts. This chain uses TRBV6-5 with TRBJ2-5, with D hard to call. CDR1 and CDR2 from the germline V gene are MNHEY and SVGAGI. V lost 2 bases to trimming and J lost 1 base, with 14 bases between them. This CDR3 is built from 16 residues. The CDR3 loop reads CASSYLSRPTQETQYF. In nucleotides, the CDR3 is TGTGCCAGCAGTTACCTCTCACGTCCGACCCAAGAGACCCAGTACTTC.

This clonotype was observed a handful of times. The V and J genes are TRBV12-3 or TRBV12-4 and TRBJ1-2, with D possibly matching TRBD1 (5 bases). The V end lost 5 bases, the J end lost 4 bases, and 14 bases lay between the germline ends. This CDR3 region has 14 residues. DNA of the CDR3: TGTGCCAGCAGTGGAAAACAGGCGGTCTATGGCTACACCTTC. This encodes CASSGKQAVYGYTF.

A few counts support this clonotype. The chain joins TRBV7-6 to TRBJ2-3; tentatively, D is TRBD1 (5 bases). The length of the CDR3 is 14 residues. Germline V gene sequence: CDR1 SGHVS, CDR2 FNYEAQ. The V and J ends lost 5 bases and 4 bases respectively, with 13 bases between them. The CDR3 loop reads CASSPYGASDTQYF. The CDR3 DNA reads TGTGCCAGCAGCCCTTATGGGGCTTCAGATACGCAGTATTTT.

There are many counts of this clonotype. The V and J genes are TRBV20-1 and TRBJ2-5; D remains unclear. Germline V CDR1 and CDR2: DFQATT, SNEGSKA (reference sequence). V lost 0 bases and J 2 bases, leaving 25 bases between the germline ends. The CDR3 runs 19 residues. CDR3 loop: CSARDVRRAGPMSQETQYF. CDR3 coding DNA: TGCAGTGCTAGAGATGTGAGAAGGGCAGGCCCCATGTCACAAGAGACCCAGTACTTC.

This clonotype was observed a handful of times. The chain is built from TRBV9 and TRBJ1-1, with D perhaps matching TRBD1 (5 bases). Germline CDR1 reads SGDLS; CDR2 reads YYNGEE. The CDR3 consists of 16 residues. Trimming stripped 5 bases from V and 4 bases from J, with 21 bases between. The CDR3 coding sequence is TGTGCCAGCAGTCCCGGGGGTGGCAGGAAGGCCACTGAAGCTTTCTTT. Translated: CASSPGGGRKATEAFF.

This clonotype was detected only a few times. V is TRBV11-2 and J is TRBJ2-7; a possible D gene is TRBD1 (8 bases). The CDR3 runs 15 residues. The V gene lost 0 bases and the J gene lost 2 bases, with 11 bases spanning the gap. CDR1 is SGHAT, CDR2 FQNNGV, per germline. CDR3 nucleotide sequence: TGTGCCAGCAGCTTAGAACAGGGGGGGACCTACGAGCAGTACTTC. Protein: CASSLEQGGTYEQYF.

This clonotype came up a few times. The CDR3 nucleotides are TGTGCCAGTAGTCCCCCCCCGGGACAGGGTTTCAACGAGCAGTACTTC. Encoded protein: CASSPPPGQGFNEQYF. V gene TRBV7-9 combines with J gene TRBJ2-7; 9 bases fit TRBD1. The length of the CDR3 is 16 residues. CDR1 and CDR2 (germline): SEHNR, FQNEAQ (reference sequence). The V segment lost 9 bases and the J segment 5 bases; nucleotides outside the gene matches: 17.

This clonotype has more than one count but fewer than ten. This chain joins TRBV7-2 and TRBJ2-1; TRBD2 aligns across 9 bases. V was pared by 2 bases and J by 8 bases, with 13 bases of the junction left unmatched. Germline V gene lookup returns CDR1 SGHTA and CDR2 FQGNSA. The length of the CDR3 is 17 residues. The CDR3 DNA reads as TGTGCCAGCAGCTTATGGGCGGGAGGGCCGAGTAGCTATGAGCAGTTCTTC. This translates into CASSLWAGGPSSYEQFF.